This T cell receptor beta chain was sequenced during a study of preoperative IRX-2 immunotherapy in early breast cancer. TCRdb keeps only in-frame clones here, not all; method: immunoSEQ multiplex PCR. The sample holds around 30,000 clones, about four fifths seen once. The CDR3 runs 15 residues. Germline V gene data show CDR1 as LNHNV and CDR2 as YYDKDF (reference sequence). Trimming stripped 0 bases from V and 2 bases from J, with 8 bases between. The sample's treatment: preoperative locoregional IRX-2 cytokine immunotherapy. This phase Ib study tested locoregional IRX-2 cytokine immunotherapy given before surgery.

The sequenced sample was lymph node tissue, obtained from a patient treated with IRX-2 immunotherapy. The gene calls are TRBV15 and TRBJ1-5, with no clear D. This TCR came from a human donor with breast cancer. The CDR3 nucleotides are TGTGCCACCAGCAGAGATCGGCGAGGCAATCAGCCCCAGCATTTT. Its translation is CATSRDRRGNQPQHF.